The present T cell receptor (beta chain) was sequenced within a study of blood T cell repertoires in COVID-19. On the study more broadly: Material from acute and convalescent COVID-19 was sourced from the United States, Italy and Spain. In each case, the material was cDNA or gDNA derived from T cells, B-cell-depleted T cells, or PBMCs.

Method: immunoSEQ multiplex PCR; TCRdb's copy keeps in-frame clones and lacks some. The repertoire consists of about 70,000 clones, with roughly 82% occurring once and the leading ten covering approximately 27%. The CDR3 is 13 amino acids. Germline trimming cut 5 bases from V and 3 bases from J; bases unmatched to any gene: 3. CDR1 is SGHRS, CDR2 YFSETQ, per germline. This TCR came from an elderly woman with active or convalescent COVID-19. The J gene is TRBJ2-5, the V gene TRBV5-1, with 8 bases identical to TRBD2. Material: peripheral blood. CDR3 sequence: CASRGAGEETQYF. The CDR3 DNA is TGCGCCAGCAGGGGAGCGGGGGAAGAGACCCAGTACTTC. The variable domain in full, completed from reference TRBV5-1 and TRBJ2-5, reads KAGVTQTPRYLIKTRGQQVTLSCSPISGHRSVSWYQQTPGQGLQFLFEYFSETQRNKGNFPGRFSGRQFSNSRSEMNVSTLELGDSALYLCASRGAGEETQYFGPGTRLLVL.